The rows below give T cell receptor beta chains drawn from one sample of a study of blood T cell repertoires in COVID-19. The method was immunoSEQ multiplex PCR; TCRdb's version includes in-frame clones alone and lacks a portion of them. The profile shows 150,000 to 200,000 clones, 70% to 90% of them singletons. Sample: peripheral blood. These receptors were taken from a man aged 70-80 years with active or convalescent COVID-19. The conserved cysteine and the conserved F or W are not part of the CDR3 here. The order of the fields is clone size, CDR3 length, V gene, J gene, CDR3 protein. Clone sizes are given selectively: once, few, many, or a class where the clone is expanded.

clone_size: .; cdr3_length: 14; v_call: TRBV4-1; j_call: TRBJ2-6; cdr3_aa: ASSQEGGSGANVLT
clone_size: .; cdr3_length: 9; v_call: TRBV19; j_call: TRBJ2-7; cdr3_aa: ASSAAGRQY
clone_size: .; cdr3_length: 11; v_call: TRBV25-1; j_call: TRBJ2-7; cdr3_aa: ASSGQGEGEQY
clone_size: once; cdr3_length: 12; v_call: TRBV19; j_call: TRBJ1-2; cdr3_aa: ASSIGQDLRGYT
clone_size: once; cdr3_length: 11; v_call: TRBV11-2; j_call: TRBJ1-1; cdr3_aa: ASSRGVNTEAF
clone_size: .; cdr3_length: 8; v_call: TRBV2; j_call: TRBJ2-1; cdr3_aa: ASRSYEWF
clone_size: .; cdr3_length: 12; v_call: TRBV2; j_call: TRBJ2-7; cdr3_aa: ASGQQGARYEQY
clone_size: .; cdr3_length: 11; v_call: TRBV6-2/TRBV6-3; j_call: TRBJ1-1; cdr3_aa: ASSPTGRSGTF
clone_size: .; cdr3_length: 16; v_call: TRBV19; j_call: TRBJ1-1; cdr3_aa: ASIPSGGRAIMNTEAF
clone_size: .; cdr3_length: 11; v_call: TRBV7-2; j_call: TRBJ1-2; cdr3_aa: ASSLTDSYGYT